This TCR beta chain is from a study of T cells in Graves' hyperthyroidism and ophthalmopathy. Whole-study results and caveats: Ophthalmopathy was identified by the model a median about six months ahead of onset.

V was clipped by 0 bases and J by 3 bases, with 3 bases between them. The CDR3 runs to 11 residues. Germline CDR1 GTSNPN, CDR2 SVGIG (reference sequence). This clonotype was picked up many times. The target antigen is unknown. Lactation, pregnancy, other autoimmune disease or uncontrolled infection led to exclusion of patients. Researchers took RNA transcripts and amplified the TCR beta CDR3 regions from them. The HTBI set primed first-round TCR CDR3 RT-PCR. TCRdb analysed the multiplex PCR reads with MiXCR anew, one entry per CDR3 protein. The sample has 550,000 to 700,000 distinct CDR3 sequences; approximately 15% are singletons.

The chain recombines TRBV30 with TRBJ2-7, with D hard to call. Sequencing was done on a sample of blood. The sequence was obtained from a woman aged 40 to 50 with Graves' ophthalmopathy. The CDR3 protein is CAWSVGYEQYF. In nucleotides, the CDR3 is TGTGCCTGGAGTGTCGGCTACGAGCAGTACTTC.